This paragraph reports one TCR beta chain. Its specificity is unknown. In germline, CDR1 is MGHRA, CDR2 YSYEKL. This CDR3 is built from 14 residues. Deletions cut 1 base from V and 0 bases from J, with 6 bases between. PCR was performed using 60 Vbeta and 13 Jbeta primers. Generated by immunoSEQ multiplex PCR, the TCRdb table keeps only in-frame clones and is missing some. Of over 65,000 clones listed, 65% to 85% are singletons. The data were taken from a study of cytomegalovirus exposure and HLA in healthy donors. Study-wide context: Genetic ancestry analysis placed about 80% of the approximately 400 donors that were genotyped in the Caucasian-associated cluster.

Findings and limits, study-wide: Cytomegalovirus association was listed for about 160 TCR beta chains.

This TCR derives from a man aged 50-60 years in good health and CMV-seronegative. Sequenced: PBMCs. This sequence joins TRBV4-1 and TRBJ2-5; D remains unclear. CDR3 sequence reads: CASSQGRDQETQYF. The CDR3, as DNA: TGCGCCAGCAGCCAAGGTCGGGACCAAGAGACCCAGTACTTC.